Below, 14 T cell receptor beta chains from the same sample are listed, as sequenced in a study of Graves' ophthalmopathy and Graves' hyperthyroidism (dated by TCRdb to about 2018). The run used an Illumina HiSeq 2000. For repertoire sequencing, the TCR beta CDR3 regions were amplified from RNA transcripts. A first-round RT-PCR used HTBI primers with the Qiagen OneStep RT-PCR kit, followed by a second-round multiplex PCR, size selection and purification. Using fastp trimming at Q25 and MiXCR clonotype assembly, TCRdb reanalyzed the public sequencing data and kept in-frame beta chains. Each CDR3 protein gets just one entry, which takes the most common genes and DNA from the rows behind it. The sample includes more than 550,000 distinct CDR3 sequences, with more than 40% observed a single time. More than 2.5% of the sample belongs to the ten largest clones. The sequenced sample consisted of peripheral blood. Receptors originate from an adult man with Graves' ophthalmopathy.

The chain is built from TRBV9 and TRBJ1-5; D unresolved. The CDR3 consists of 19 residues. Looked up from germline, CDR1 is SGDLS and CDR2 is YYNGEE. With 1 base removed from V and 1 base from J, the gap between germline ends came to 21 bases. CDR3 in DNA: TGTGCCAGCAGCGTAAGGCGGGCTGACTGGATCCGGAGCAATCAGCCCCAGCATTTT. Translating it yields CASSVRRADWIRSNQPQHF.

The chain carries TRBV14 and TRBJ2-2; TRBD2 aligns across 8 bases. The CDR3 has 19 residues. With 4 bases clipped from V and 2 bases from J, the junction kept 15 bases outside the gene matches. Germline V gene lookup returns CDR1 SGHDN and CDR2 FVKESK. The DNA for the CDR3 is TGTGCCAGCAGCCCCCCCGTGCAAGAGCGGGGGCCAAACACCGGGGAGCTGTTTTTT. Translating gives CASSPPVQERGPNTGELFF.

The count of this clonotype is one. This chain uses TRBV5-1 with TRBJ2-3, with 7 bases aligning to TRBD2. Germline CDR1 and CDR2: SGHRS and YFSETQ. This CDR3 has 15 amino acids. The trim removed 0 bases at V and 2 bases at J, leaving 3 bases unmatched. The CDR3 coding sequence is TGCGCCAGCAGCTTGGTCGGGAGGACCACAGATACGCAGTATTTT. Residues: CASSLVGRTTDTQYF.

This clonotype was counted between two and nine times. V and J are TRBV12-5 and TRBJ2-7; D gene ambiguous. Germline V CDR1 and CDR2: LGHNT, FRNRAP. The V end was cut by 6 bases, the J end by 2 bases, with 11 bases between. This CDR3 has 13 amino acids. CDR3 nucleotides: TGTGCTAGTGGACCGGATAGAGCCTACGAGCAGTACTTC. Protein: CASGPDRAYEQYF.

Only one count was recorded for this clonotype. The chain links TRBV12-3 or TRBV12-4 to TRBJ1-2; D is undetermined. V lost 5 bases and J 6 bases, leaving 13 bases between the germline ends. The CDR3 extends over 13 amino acids. The DNA for the CDR3 is TGTGCCAGCAGTAAACGGGGAAAGAATGGCTACACCTTC. This sequence encodes CASSKRGKNGYTF.

This clonotype was detected only once. The chain combines TRBV10-3 with TRBJ1-2; 8 bases are a match to TRBD1. The CDR3 covers 14 residues. V shed 3 bases, J shed 7 bases, and the junction held 7 bases outside the gene matches. The V gene's germline CDR1 is ENHRY and CDR2 SYGVKD. As DNA, the CDR3 is TGTGCCATCAGTGACCTCGGACAGGGCTTTGGCTACACCTTC. Translated: CAISDLGQGFGYTF.

In its sample, this clonotype was seen many times. The chain links TRBV14 to TRBJ1-2, with 10 bases aligning to TRBD1. This CDR3 contains 15 residues. Per the germline V gene, CDR1 is SGHDN and CDR2 is FVKESK. The J segment lost 6 bases and the V segment lost 4 bases, leaving 8 bases of the junction unmatched. CDR3 DNA sequence: TGTGCCAGCAGCCTATGGGACAGGGGATTTGATGGCTACACCTTC. Residues: CASSLWDRGFDGYTF.

This chain joins TRBV19 and TRBJ1-3, with D hard to call. The germline V gene has CDR1 LNHDA and CDR2 SQIVND (reference sequence). The CDR3 is made up of 14 amino acids. V lost 9 bases, J lost 0 bases, and 12 bases lay in between. The CDR3 nucleotides read TGTGCCAGCATATCAGGCCTCTCTGGAAACACCATATATTTT. Translating it yields CASISGLSGNTIYF.

There are many counts of this clonotype. The chain carries TRBV29-1 and TRBJ1-1, with a possible D match to TRBD1 (5 bases). The V gene's germline CDR1 is SQVTM and CDR2 ANQGSEA. V was shortened by 4 bases and J by 4 bases, with 10 bases between the two germline ends. This CDR3 is 12 amino acids long. The CDR3: CSVGGDGTEAFF. In DNA, the CDR3 is TGCAGCGTTGGGGGGGACGGCACTGAAGCTTTCTTT.

This clonotype was counted at least ten times. The V gene is TRBV7-9, the J gene TRBJ1-1; 8 bases line up with TRBD1. In germline, CDR1 is SEHNR, CDR2 FQNEAQ (reference sequence). Germline trimming cut 6 bases from V and 3 bases from J; bases unmatched to any gene: 3. The CDR3 covers 13 residues. The CDR3 nucleotides read TGTGCCAGCAGTCCAGGGGGCCACACTGAAGCTTTCTTT. Its protein product is CASSPGGHTEAFF. The entire variable domain, with the rest obtained from reference TRBV7-9 and TRBJ1-1, is as follows: DTGVSQNPRHKITKRGQNVTFRCDPISEHNRLYWYRQTLGQGPEFLTYFQNEAQLEKSRLLSDRFSAERPKGSFSTLEIQRTEQGDSAMYLCASSPGGHTEAFFGQGTRLTVV.

V usage is TRBV7-2 and J usage is TRBJ1-6; a weak D match, TRBD1 (6 bases). Trimming pared 0 bases from V and 10 bases from J, leaving 13 bases between. The CDR3 sequence is 15 residues long. CDR1 and CDR2 from the germline V gene are SGHTA and FQGNSA. The CDR3 DNA reads TGTGCCAGCAGCTTAGCAGAGCAGGGGCGGTCACCCCTCCACTTT. Protein product: CASSLAEQGRSPLHF.

The chain employs TRBV29-1 and TRBJ1-2, with TRBD1 matching 8 bases. The CDR3 is made up of 11 amino acids. The J segment lost 7 bases and the V segment lost 6 bases, leaving 4 bases of the junction unmatched. The V gene's germline CDR1 is SQVTM and CDR2 ANQGSEA. The CDR3 is CSVDRVVGYTF. In DNA, the CDR3 is TGCAGCGTGGACAGGGTAGTTGGCTACACCTTC.

This clonotype was counted between two and nine times. V usage is TRBV19 and J usage is TRBJ1-1; D uncertain. The CDR3 is 14 amino acids. Per germline, CDR1 LNHDA and CDR2 SQIVND (reference sequence). With 3 bases removed from V and 1 base from J, the gap between germline ends came to 9 bases. CDR3 in amino acids: CASSIASSNTEAFF. The DNA for the CDR3 is TGTGCCAGTAGTATTGCATCCTCGAACACTGAAGCTTTCTTT.

This clonotype was observed many times. The V gene is TRBV19, the J gene TRBJ1-6; D uncertain. CDR1 is LNHDA, CDR2 SQIVND, per germline (reference sequence). Trimming stripped 2 bases from V and 9 bases from J, with 11 bases between. The CDR3 sequence is 14 residues long. CDR3 protein: CASSIQPAGSPLHF. In DNA, the CDR3 is TGTGCCAGTAGTATACAGCCCGCCGGTTCACCCCTCCACTTT.